This TCR beta chain was recovered during a study of shared clonotypes between healthy human individuals. Overall study: Per-donor plates numbered three CD4 naive, three CD4 memory, two CD8 naive and one CD8 memory.

Germline V gene data show CDR1 as SNHLY and CDR2 as FYNNEI. Trimming removed 5 bases from V and 6 bases from J, with 20 bases in between. The CDR3 covers 16 residues. Donors, healthy HIV-negative adults, lacked recent acute infections or vaccinations. Measured with immunoSEQ multiplex PCR; TCRdb has only the in-frame clones, and not every one. The table lists roughly 2.5 million clones, around nine tenths of them singletons, with roughly 0.15% in the top ten. This clonotype was sampled from a man between 18 and 29 years old in good health. The genes are TRBV2 and TRBJ2-1; the D gene is possibly TRBD2 (6 bases). Sequenced input: naive CD4+ T cells sorted from blood. The subset is: CD45RA+ positively selected. Here the CDR3 DNA reads TGTGCCAGCAGTCGAAGACGGGGACTTGAGGGCAATGAGCAGTTCTTC. Translating it yields CASSRRRGLEGNEQFF.